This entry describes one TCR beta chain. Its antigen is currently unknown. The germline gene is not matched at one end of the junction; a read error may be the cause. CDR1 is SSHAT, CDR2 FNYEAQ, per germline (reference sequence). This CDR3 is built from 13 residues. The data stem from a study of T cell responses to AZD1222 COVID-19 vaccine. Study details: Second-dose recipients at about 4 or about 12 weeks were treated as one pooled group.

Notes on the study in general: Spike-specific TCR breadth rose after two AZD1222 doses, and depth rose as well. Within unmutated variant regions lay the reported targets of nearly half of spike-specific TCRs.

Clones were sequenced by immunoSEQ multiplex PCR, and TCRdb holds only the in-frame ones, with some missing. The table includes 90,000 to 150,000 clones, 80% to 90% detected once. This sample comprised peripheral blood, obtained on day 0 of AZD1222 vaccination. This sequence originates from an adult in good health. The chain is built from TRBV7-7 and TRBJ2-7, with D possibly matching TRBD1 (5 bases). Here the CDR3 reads CASSKDITYEQYF. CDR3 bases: TGTGCTAGCAGCAAGGACATCACCTACGAGCAGTACTTC.